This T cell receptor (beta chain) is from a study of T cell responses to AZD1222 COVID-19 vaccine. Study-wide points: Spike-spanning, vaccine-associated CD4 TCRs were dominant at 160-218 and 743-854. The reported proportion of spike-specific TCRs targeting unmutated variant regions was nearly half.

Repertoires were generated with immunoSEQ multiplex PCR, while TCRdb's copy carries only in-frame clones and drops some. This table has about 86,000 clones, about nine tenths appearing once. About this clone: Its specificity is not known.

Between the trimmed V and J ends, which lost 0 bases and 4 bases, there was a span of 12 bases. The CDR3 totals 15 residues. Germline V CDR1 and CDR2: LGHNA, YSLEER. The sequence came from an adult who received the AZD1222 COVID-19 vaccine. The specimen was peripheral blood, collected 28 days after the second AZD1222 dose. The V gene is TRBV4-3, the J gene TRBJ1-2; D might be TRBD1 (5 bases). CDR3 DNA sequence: TGCGCCAGCAGCCAAGATCGTCGGGGGAGCTATGGCTACACCTTC. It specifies CASSQDRRGSYGYTF.